This entry lists 11 T cell receptor beta chains sequenced from one sample in a study of patients with pleural tuberculosis. TCRdb independently ran MiXCR on the reads; one entry per CDR3 protein. Of around 50,000 distinct CDR3 sequences in the sample, about 7.3% are singletons; the top ten hold 15% to 20%. These receptors came from a human donor with pleural tuberculosis.

This clonotype showed up many times. V is TRBV11-2 and J is TRBJ2-7; 10 bases are shared with TRBD2. The ends lost 3 bases at V and 6 bases at J; junction bases unmatched: 2. The CDR3 sequence is 13 residues long. Per germline, CDR1 SGHAT and CDR2 FQNNGV. CDR3 in amino acids: CASSFLAGVEQYV. The CDR3, as DNA: TGTGCCAGCAGCTTTCTAGCGGGAGTCGAGCAGTACGTC.

This clonotype came up many times. The J gene is TRBJ2-3, the V gene TRBV11-2; D gene uncertain. Trimming took 3 bases from V and 8 from J, leaving 12 bases between them. The CDR3 is 13 residues long. CDR1 and CDR2 (germline): SGHAT, FQNNGV. The CDR3 here is CASSFQVDATQYF. CDR3 coding DNA: TGTGCCAGCAGCTTCCAGGTAGATGCTACGCAGTATTTT.

The table lists this clonotype with many counts. This sequence joins TRBV11-1 and TRBJ1-5; D gene ambiguous. The CDR3 totals 12 residues. The V end was cut by 5 bases, the J end by 4 bases, with 6 bases between. Germline CDR1 SGHAT, CDR2 FQDESV (reference sequence). CDR3 in amino acids: CASSTDNQPQHF. CDR3 nucleotide sequence: TGTGCCAGCAGCACTGATAATCAGCCCCAGCATTTT.

Ten or more counts support this clonotype. The CDR3 here is CASSLLDGGGYGYTF. In nucleotides, the CDR3 is TGTGCCAGCAGTTTACTGGACGGCGGGGGCTATGGCTACACCTTC. V usage is TRBV28 and J usage is TRBJ1-2; D is perhaps TRBD1 (5 bases). Deletions cut 2 bases from V and 4 bases from J, with 14 bases between. Germline V lookup: CDR1 MDHEN, CDR2 SYDVKM. The CDR3 has 15 residues.

The chain is built from TRBV11-2 and TRBJ1-2; no clear D. Germline V lookup: CDR1 SGHAT, CDR2 FQNNGV. Trimming removed 5 bases at V and 8 bases at J, with 15 bases between. This CDR3 has 13 amino acids. The CDR3 sequence is CASSPRLGGGYTF. The CDR3 bases are TGTGCCAGCAGCCCCCGACTGGGTGGAGGCTACACCTTC.

This clonotype has ten or more counts. The rearrangement links TRBV2 to TRBJ1-5; D is ambiguous. Germline CDR1 and CDR2: SNHLY and FYNNEI. Trimming pared 2 bases from V and 4 bases from J, leaving 6 bases between. The CDR3 length is 13 residues. CDR3 in amino acids: CASSELRNQPQHF. In nucleotides, the CDR3 is TGTGCCAGCAGTGAACTCAGAAATCAGCCCCAGCATTTT.

In this sample, this clonotype turned up a few times. Possible read error: a much larger clone is one base away. The V call is TRBV12-3 or TRBV12-4, the J call TRBJ2-3; D gene uncertain. The CDR3 consists of 16 residues. V lost 5 bases and J lost 0, with 15 bases in between. CDR3 DNA sequence: TGTGCCAGCAGTCCTATATCTAAACCGAGCACAGATACGCAGTATTTT. This encodes CASSPISKPSTDTQYF.

The rearrangement links TRBV19 to TRBJ2-1, with D unclear. V gave up 5 bases and J gave up 0 bases, with 11 bases separating them. This CDR3 spans 15 amino acids. CDR1 is LNHDA, CDR2 SQIVND, per germline (reference sequence). The CDR3 DNA sequence: TGTGCCAGTAGTCAGAGCGTTAGCTCCTACAATGAGCAGTTCTTC. Translated, it gives CASSQSVSSYNEQFF.

The V gene is TRBV30, the J gene TRBJ2-1, with D unclear. V was pared by 3 bases and J by 7 bases, with 7 bases between. The V gene's germline CDR1 is GTSNPN and CDR2 SVGIG (reference sequence). This CDR3 contains 11 residues. CDR3 in amino acids: CAWSRMNEQFF. Written as DNA, the CDR3 is TGTGCCTGGAGCAGGATGAATGAGCAGTTCTTC.

This clonotype was counted many times. The chain is built from TRBV19 and TRBJ1-1; TRBD1 matches at 8 bases. The ends lost 0 bases at V and 5 bases at J; junction bases unmatched: 11. The CDR3 is 17 amino acids. CDR1 LNHDA and CDR2 SQIVND come from the germline V gene (reference sequence). CDR3 sequence reads: CASSIDPRGLGKTEAFF. The CDR3 bases are TGTGCCAGTAGTATAGATCCCAGGGGGCTTGGGAAGACTGAAGCTTTCTTT.

This clonotype was detected many times. The chain recombines TRBV12-3 or TRBV12-4 with TRBJ1-5; possible D gene TRBD1, 6 bases. V gave up 3 bases and J gave up 0 bases, with 9 bases separating them. The CDR3 is 15 amino acids. The CDR3 coding sequence is TGTGCCAGCAGTTTGGACAGTTATAGCAATCAGCCCCAGCATTTT. Its translation: CASSLDSYSNQPQHF.